These 24 T cell receptor beta chains originate from one sample sequenced in a study of cytomegalovirus exposure and HLA in healthy donors. Clones were sequenced by immunoSEQ multiplex PCR, and TCRdb holds only the in-frame ones, with some missing. The sample includes more than 250,000 clones, about nine tenths seen only once; the top ten take 2.5% to 3.5%. What was sequenced was PBMCs. These receptors were taken from a woman in her twenties or thirties in good health and CMV-seronegative.

The rearrangement uses TRBV4-3 and TRBJ2-3, with D possibly matching TRBD2 (6 bases). There are 15 residues in the CDR3. The V end was cut by 0 bases, the J end by 5 bases, with 12 bases between. Looked up from germline, CDR1 is LGHNA and CDR2 is YSLEER. Here the CDR3 DNA reads TGCGCCAGCAGCCAAGATCCGGGGGTTTTAGATACGCAGTATTTT. It translates to CASSQDPGVLDTQYF.

This chain connects TRBV27 to TRBJ2-5; no clear D gene. Germline V CDR1 and CDR2: MNHEY, SMNVEV (reference sequence). CDR3 size: 10 residues. Trimming pared 7 bases from V and 4 bases from J, leaving 4 bases between. The CDR3 sequence: CASILETQYF. The CDR3 DNA reads TGTGCCAGCATCCTAGAGACCCAGTACTTC.

DNA of the CDR3: TGTGCCAGCAGCAGACTAGCGGGAAGCTCCTACGAGCAGTACTTC. It encodes CASSRLAGSSYEQYF. The chain recombines TRBV7-9 with TRBJ2-7, with 11 bases identical to TRBD2. Trimming at V came to 5 bases and at J to 0 bases, leaving 3 bases not matched to a gene. The CDR3 sequence is 15 residues long. The germline gives CDR1 SEHNR, CDR2 FQNEAQ (reference sequence).

V usage is TRBV9 and J usage is TRBJ2-1, with TRBD1 identical over 8 bases. The ends lost 0 bases at V and 5 bases at J; junction bases unmatched: 4. The CDR3 has 15 amino acids. Germline values: CDR1 SGDLS, CDR2 YYNGEE. Here the CDR3 DNA reads TGTGCCAGCAGCGTAGAGGGGGGACAGGACAATGAGCAGTTCTTC. Encoded protein: CASSVEGGQDNEQFF.

The rearrangement joins TRBV7-3 to TRBJ2-1; 9 bases are a match to TRBD1. Germline CDR1 reads SGHTA; CDR2 reads FQGTGA. V was clipped by 0 bases and J by 0 bases; unmatched bases: 9. This CDR3 is built from 19 residues. This CDR3 is CASSLTPPKTGGSYNEQFF. The CDR3 coding sequence is TGTGCCAGCAGCTTAACCCCCCCGAAGACAGGGGGCTCCTACAATGAGCAGTTCTTC.

The chain combines TRBV7-9 with TRBJ2-7; D is possibly TRBD2 (6 bases). The germline V gene has CDR1 SEHNR and CDR2 FQNEAQ (reference sequence). The CDR3 totals 15 residues. Trimming pared 5 bases from V and 3 bases from J, leaving 17 bases between. The CDR3 region has the DNA TGTGCCAGCAGCCCCATGGACTACGCAAACTACGAGCAGTACTTC. This codes for CASSPMDYANYEQYF.

This chain links TRBV5-1 with TRBJ1-4; TRBD1 matches at 9 bases. With 4 bases clipped from V and 0 bases from J, the junction kept 10 bases outside the gene matches. CDR3 length: 18 residues. Germline values: CDR1 SGHRS, CDR2 YFSETQ. CDR3 loop: CASSPDRGVAATNEKLFF. DNA for the CDR3: TGCGCCAGCAGCCCGGACAGGGGTGTAGCCGCAACTAATGAAAAACTGTTTTTT.

V gene TRBV19 combines with J gene TRBJ2-1, with 9 bases that match TRBD1. Germline trimming cut 3 bases from V and 2 bases from J; bases unmatched to any gene: 2. CDR1 and CDR2 from the germline V gene are LNHDA and SQIVND (reference sequence). The CDR3 length is 15 residues. The CDR3 protein is CASSIGTGPYNEQFF. Here the CDR3 DNA reads TGTGCCAGTAGTATTGGGACAGGGCCCTACAATGAGCAGTTCTTC.

This chain connects TRBV13 to TRBJ1-2; no clear D gene. This CDR3 region has 13 residues. Germline loops: CDR1 PRHDT, CDR2 FYEKMQ (reference sequence). V gave up 0 bases and J gave up 6 bases, with 8 bases separating them. CDR3 in amino acids: CASSLGSRDGYTF. In DNA, the CDR3 is TGTGCCAGCAGCTTAGGGTCCCGGGATGGCTACACCTTC.

The chain links TRBV11-2 to TRBJ2-3; TRBD1 aligns across 10 bases. V shed 5 bases, J shed 3 bases, and the junction held 2 bases outside the gene matches. The CDR3 has 14 amino acids. Germline CDR1 and CDR2: SGHAT and FQNNGV. For the CDR3, the DNA is TGTGCCAGCAGCCGACAGGGGGCTACAGATACGCAGTATTTT. Amino acid sequence: CASSRQGATDTQYF.

The sample holds many counts of this clone. The chain uses TRBV6-1 and TRBJ2-5; 8 bases line up with TRBD2. Germline V gene lookup returns CDR1 MNHNS and CDR2 SASEGT. The J segment lost 0 bases and the V segment lost 6 bases, leaving 6 bases of the junction unmatched. This CDR3 spans 15 amino acids. CDR3 nucleotide sequence: TGTGCCAGCAGCCCCCTAGCGGGTAACCAAGAGACCCAGTACTTC. Its translation: CASSPLAGNQETQYF.

This chain connects TRBV6-6 to TRBJ2-7, with 11 positions matching TRBD1. V gave up 5 bases and J gave up 5 bases; unmatched junction bases: 5. The CDR3 is 14 residues long. CDR1 and CDR2 (germline): MNHNY, SVGAGI (reference sequence). The CDR3 DNA follows: TGTGCCAGCAGTCTGGACAGGGGGCTTGACGAGCAGTACTTC. It translates to CASSLDRGLDEQYF.

The genes are TRBV5-1 and TRBJ2-7; no clear D. Trimming shortened V by 3 bases and J by 5 bases, and 6 bases separated the two germline ends. This CDR3 comprises 11 residues. Germline V gene lookup returns CDR1 SGHRS and CDR2 YFSETQ. The CDR3 sequence is CASSSTHEQYF. The CDR3 DNA follows: TGCGCCAGCAGCTCCACCCACGAGCAGTACTTC.

The chain employs TRBV7-2 and TRBJ2-6; D gene uncertain. Germline CDR1 and CDR2: SGHTA and FQGNSA. Trimming took off 1 base at V and 0 bases at J, with 7 bases between the two ends. CDR3 length equals 16 residues. The CDR3 is CASSLVGFSGANVLTF. The CDR3, as DNA: TGTGCCAGCAGCTTAGTGGGGTTCTCTGGGGCCAACGTCCTGACTTTC.

This clone was detected only a few times. The V call is TRBV29-1, the J call TRBJ2-7; D possibly corresponds to TRBD1 (5 bases). V lost 1 base, J lost 2 bases, and 9 bases lay in between. The V gene's germline CDR1 is SQVTM and CDR2 ANQGSEA. This CDR3 has 13 residues. In DNA, the CDR3 is TGCAGCGTTGAAGTGACAGATCCCTACGAGCAGTACTTC. It is translated as CSVEVTDPYEQYF.

This chain uses TRBV4-2 with TRBJ2-5, with TRBD2 identical over 7 bases. The length of the CDR3 is 16 residues. The trim removed 1 base at V and 3 bases at J, leaving 8 bases unmatched. Germline V CDR1 and CDR2: LGHNA, YNFKEQ. CDR3 in amino acids: CASSQGTSLSKETQYF. The CDR3 coding sequence is TGTGCCAGCAGCCAAGGGACTAGTCTTTCTAAAGAGACCCAGTACTTC.

The V and J genes are TRBV28 and TRBJ2-7; D gene ambiguous. CDR3 length: 14 residues. Per germline, CDR1 MDHEN and CDR2 SYDVKM. The V end was cut by 3 bases, the J end by 0 bases, with 9 bases between. For the CDR3, the DNA is TGTGCCAGCAGTTTTGTCGAGAGCTCCTACGAGCAGTACTTC. Translation gives CASSFVESSYEQYF.

The chain is built from TRBV29-1 and TRBJ1-2; D remains unclear. The CDR3 spans 14 residues. Deletions cut 2 bases from V and 5 bases from J, with 15 bases between. Germline CDR1 and CDR2: SQVTM and ANQGSEA. The CDR3 region is CSVETGRSTYGYTF. CDR3 bases: TGCAGCGTTGAAACCGGACGGTCTACATATGGCTACACCTTC.

This clone was detected only a few times. The rearrangement joins TRBV19 to TRBJ2-7; 9 bases line up with TRBD2. Trimming at V came to 5 bases and at J to 2 bases, leaving 4 bases not matched to a gene. The germline CDR1 and CDR2 sequences are LNHDA and SQIVND (reference sequence). The CDR3 covers 14 residues. The CDR3 sequence: CASSLVAGAYEQYF. The DNA of the CDR3 is TGTGCCAGTAGTTTGGTAGCGGGGGCCTACGAGCAGTACTTC.

The gene calls are TRBV29-1 and TRBJ2-1; possibly TRBD1 or TRBD2 for D (5 bases each). Germline CDR1 is SQVTM and CDR2 is ANQGSEA. CDR3 size: 16 residues. The V end lost 6 bases, the J end lost 3 bases, and 21 bases lay between the germline ends. In DNA form, the CDR3 reads TGCAGCGTGAGAATGAAACCGGGACCGGTCTACAATGAGCAGTTCTTC. This codes for CSVRMKPGPVYNEQFF.

The chain carries TRBV29-1 and TRBJ2-6; 7 bases are shared with TRBD1. V dropped 3 bases and J dropped 11; count of bases not matched to a gene: 7. The CDR3 covers 13 residues. CDR1 and CDR2 from the germline V gene are SQVTM and ANQGSEA. DNA of the CDR3: TGCAGCGTTGAGGTGGGACAGTATGACGTCCTGACTTTC. It translates to CSVEVGQYDVLTF.

This chain connects TRBV10-2 to TRBJ2-5; tentative D call: TRBD2 (7 bases). CDR1 is WSHSY, CDR2 SAAADI, per germline. CDR3 size: 16 residues. Trimming pared 9 bases from V and 5 bases from J, leaving 25 bases between. This chain's CDR3 is CASRVSGGGSVETQYF. The CDR3, as DNA: TGCGCCAGTAGGGTCTCGGGGGGCGGGAGTGTCGAGACCCAGTACTTC.

The chain couples TRBV19 to TRBJ1-5; D might be TRBD1 (5 bases). The CDR3 is 18 residues long. CDR1 and CDR2 (germline): LNHDA, SQIVND (reference sequence). V was cut by 5 bases and J by 0 bases, with 20 bases left in between. The DNA of the CDR3 is TGTGCCAGTAGTCTTCCCCTCGCTAGGACACATAGCAATCAGCCCCAGCATTTT. This codes for CASSLPLARTHSNQPQHF.

This clone was seen once. V gene TRBV5-4 combines with J gene TRBJ2-3; 7 nucleotides line up with TRBD2. The junction had 6 bases not matched to a gene; V was cut back by 0 bases and J by 5 bases. The CDR3 is 15 amino acids. Germline lookup yields CDR1 SGHNT and CDR2 YYREEE (reference sequence). The CDR3 nucleotides are TGTGCCAGCAGCTTGGGACTAGCTAACGGAGATACGCAGTATTTT. As protein: CASSLGLANGDTQYF.